This TCR beta chain was found in a study of T cell repertoires in cytomegalovirus infection (dated by TCRdb to 2018 to 2020). Regarding the research as a whole: The HLA type of each donor mattered for the analysis, because public TCR beta signatures pointed to carriage of CMV infection along with the matching HLA type.

Data came from an Illumina HiSeq 1500. TCRdb itself trimmed the public reads at Q25 with fastp, ran MiXCR and retained productive beta chains. For every CDR3 protein sequence, its rows merge into one entry that carries the most common genes and DNA. The sample has 160,000 or so distinct CDR3 sequences on record, 23% of them singletons. Jointly, the top ten make up roughly 11% of the sample. Overall results and qualifications from the work: In the ex vivo response, HLA-C-restricted CMV-specific TCR beta clonotypes were dominant, and in two of eight donors the single most frequent clonotype came from this HLA-C-restricted group. In both this cohort and an independent cohort of under 450 donors, the cumulative frequency of public TCR beta family members distinguished carriers of CMV infection plus the relevant HLA type.

Points on this clonotype: There is no known antigen for this receptor. The input lacks base qualities; no much larger clone sits a single base away.

The CDR3 contains 14 residues, cysteine and phenylalanine counted. Of the read, only the CDR3 DNA is kept; its 42 bases are in frame from base 1. The germline ends are 8 bases apart after V is trimmed by 2 bases and J by 3 bases. CDR1 and CDR2 are read off the germline V gene (reference sequence) as MNHEY and SMNVEV. The V and J segments used are TRBV27 and TRBJ2-1, with TRBD2 perhaps the D gene, on 5 matching bases. Input material: PBMCs. This TCR was sampled from a human donor in good health (CMV status not recorded). Some clones in this sample may be carry-over from other donors' samples. Read as DNA, the sequence is TGTGCCAGCAGTTTAACTAGTTACTACAATGAGCAGTTCTTC. Its amino acids are CASSLTSYYNEQFF.